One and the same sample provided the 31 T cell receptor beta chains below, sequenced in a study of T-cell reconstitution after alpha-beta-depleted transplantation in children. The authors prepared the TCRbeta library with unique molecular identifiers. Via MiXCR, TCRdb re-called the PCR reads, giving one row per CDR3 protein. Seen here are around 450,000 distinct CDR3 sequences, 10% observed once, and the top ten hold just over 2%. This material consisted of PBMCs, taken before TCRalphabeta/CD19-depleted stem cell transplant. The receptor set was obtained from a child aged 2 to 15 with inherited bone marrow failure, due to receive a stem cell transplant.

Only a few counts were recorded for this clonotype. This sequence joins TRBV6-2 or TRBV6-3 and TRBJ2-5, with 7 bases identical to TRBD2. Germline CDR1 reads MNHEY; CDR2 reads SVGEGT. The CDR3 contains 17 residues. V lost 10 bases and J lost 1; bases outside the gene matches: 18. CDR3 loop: CATHLKWGGRSQETQYF. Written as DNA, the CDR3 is TGTGCCACCCACCTAAAGTGGGGCGGGAGATCCCAAGAGACCCAGTACTTC.

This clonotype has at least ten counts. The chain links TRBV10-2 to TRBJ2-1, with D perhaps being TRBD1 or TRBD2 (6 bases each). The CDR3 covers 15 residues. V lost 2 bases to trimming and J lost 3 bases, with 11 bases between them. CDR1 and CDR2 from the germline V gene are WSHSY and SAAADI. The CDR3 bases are TGCGCCAGCAGTGAGATGGGGGGCCGCTACAATGAGCAGTTCTTC. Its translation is CASSEMGGRYNEQFF.

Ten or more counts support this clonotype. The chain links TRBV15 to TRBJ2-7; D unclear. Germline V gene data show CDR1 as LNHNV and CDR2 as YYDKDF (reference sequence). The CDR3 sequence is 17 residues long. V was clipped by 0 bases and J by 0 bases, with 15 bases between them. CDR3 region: CATSRDRANSGSYEQYF. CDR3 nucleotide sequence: TGTGCCACCAGCAGAGATCGCGCAAACTCGGGCTCCTACGAGCAGTACTTC.

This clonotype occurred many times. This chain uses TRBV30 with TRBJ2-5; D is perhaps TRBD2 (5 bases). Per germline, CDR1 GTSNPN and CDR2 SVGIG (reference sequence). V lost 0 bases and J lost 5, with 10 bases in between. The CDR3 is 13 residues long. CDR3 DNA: TGTGCCTGGAGTGTAGCAGGCGGGGAGACCCAGTACTTC. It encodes CAWSVAGGETQYF.

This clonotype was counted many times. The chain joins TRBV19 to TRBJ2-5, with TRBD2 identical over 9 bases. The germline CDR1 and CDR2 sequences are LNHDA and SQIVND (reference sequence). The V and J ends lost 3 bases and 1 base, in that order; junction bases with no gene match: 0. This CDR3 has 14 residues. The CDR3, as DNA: TGTGCCAGTAGTATGGGACTAGCCCAAGAGACCCAGTACTTC. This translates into CASSMGLAQETQYF.

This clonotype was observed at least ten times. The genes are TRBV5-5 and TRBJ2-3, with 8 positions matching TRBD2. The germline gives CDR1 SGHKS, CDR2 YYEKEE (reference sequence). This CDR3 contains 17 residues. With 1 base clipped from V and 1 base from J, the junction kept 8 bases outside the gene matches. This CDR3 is CASSLFFSGMGTDTQYF. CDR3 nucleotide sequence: TGTGCCAGCAGCTTGTTCTTTAGCGGGATGGGCACAGATACGCAGTATTTT.

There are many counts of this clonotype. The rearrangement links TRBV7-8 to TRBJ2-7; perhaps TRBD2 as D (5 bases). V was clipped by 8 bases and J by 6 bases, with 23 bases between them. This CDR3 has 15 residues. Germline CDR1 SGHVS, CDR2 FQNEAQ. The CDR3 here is CASSKLGLLAPEQYF. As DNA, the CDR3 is TGTGCCAGCTCGAAACTTGGACTCCTCGCCCCCGAGCAGTACTTC. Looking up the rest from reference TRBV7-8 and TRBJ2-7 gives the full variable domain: GAGVSQSPRYKVAKRGQDVALRCDPISGHVSLFWYQQALGQGPEFLTYFQNEAQLDKSGLPSDRFFAERPEGSVSTLKIQRTQQEDSAVYLCASSKLGLLAPEQYFGPGTRLTVT.

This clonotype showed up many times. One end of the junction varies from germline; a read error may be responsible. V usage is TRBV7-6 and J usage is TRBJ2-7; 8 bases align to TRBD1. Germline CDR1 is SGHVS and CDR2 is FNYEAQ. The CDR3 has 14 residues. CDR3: CASSATHPPDRDRF. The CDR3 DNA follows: TGTGCCAGCAGCGCGACCCACCCCCCGGACAGGGATCGGTTC.

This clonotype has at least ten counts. CDR3 coding DNA: TGTGCCATCAGAGGGGCCGGGGGTTATAGCTCCTACGAGCAGTACTTC. Residues: CAIRGAGGYSSYEQYF. The V and J genes are TRBV10-3 and TRBJ2-7; D may be TRBD2 (6 bases). From germline, CDR1 is ENHRY and CDR2 SYGVKD. V lost 6 bases and J lost 0, with 18 bases in between. This CDR3 has 16 residues.

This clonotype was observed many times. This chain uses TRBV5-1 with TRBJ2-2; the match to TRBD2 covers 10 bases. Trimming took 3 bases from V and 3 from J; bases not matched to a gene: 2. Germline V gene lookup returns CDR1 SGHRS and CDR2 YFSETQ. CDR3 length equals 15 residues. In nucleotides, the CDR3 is TGCGCCAGCAGCTCCCTAGCGGGAGACACCGGGGAGCTGTTTTTT. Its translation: CASSSLAGDTGELFF.

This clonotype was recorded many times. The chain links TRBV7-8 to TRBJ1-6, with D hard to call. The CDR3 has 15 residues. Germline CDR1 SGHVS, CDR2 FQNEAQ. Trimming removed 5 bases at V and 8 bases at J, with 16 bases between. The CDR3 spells CASSKRTLADSPLHF. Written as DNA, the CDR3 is TGTGCCAGCAGCAAAAGAACCCTGGCGGATTCACCCCTCCACTTT. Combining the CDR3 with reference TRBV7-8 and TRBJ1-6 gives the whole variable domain GAGVSQSPRYKVAKRGQDVALRCDPISGHVSLFWYQQALGQGPEFLTYFQNEAQLDKSGLPSDRFFAERPEGSVSTLKIQRTQQEDSAVYLCASSKRTLADSPLHFGNGTRLTVT.

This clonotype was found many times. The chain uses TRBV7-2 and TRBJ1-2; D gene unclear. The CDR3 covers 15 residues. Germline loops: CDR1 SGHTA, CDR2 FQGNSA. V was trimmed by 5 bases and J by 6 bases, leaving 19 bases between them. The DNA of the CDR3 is TGTGCCAGCAGCCCATCCCCGGGCCCCGGACATGGCTACACCTTC. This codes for CASSPSPGPGHGYTF.

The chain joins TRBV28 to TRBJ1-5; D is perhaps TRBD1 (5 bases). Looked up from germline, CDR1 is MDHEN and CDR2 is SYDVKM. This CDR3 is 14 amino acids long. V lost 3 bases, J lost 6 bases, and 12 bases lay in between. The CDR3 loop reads CASSFSDGGQPQHF. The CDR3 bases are TGTGCCAGCAGTTTTAGTGACGGGGGTCAGCCCCAGCATTTT.

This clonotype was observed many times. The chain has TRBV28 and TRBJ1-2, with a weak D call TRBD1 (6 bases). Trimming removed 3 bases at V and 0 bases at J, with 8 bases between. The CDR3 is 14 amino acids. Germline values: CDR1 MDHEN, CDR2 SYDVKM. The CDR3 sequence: CASSLDSPNYGYTF. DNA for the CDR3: TGTGCCAGCAGTTTGGACAGTCCTAACTATGGCTACACCTTC.

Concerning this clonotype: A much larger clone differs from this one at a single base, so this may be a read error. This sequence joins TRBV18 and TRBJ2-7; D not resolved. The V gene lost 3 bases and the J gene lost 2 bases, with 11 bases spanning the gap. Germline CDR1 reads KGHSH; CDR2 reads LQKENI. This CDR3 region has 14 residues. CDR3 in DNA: TGTGCCAGCTCACCCTCCCCAGCTCCCTACGAGCAGTACTTC. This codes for CASSPSPAPYEQYF. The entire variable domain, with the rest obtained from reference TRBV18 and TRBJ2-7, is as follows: NAGVMQNPRHLVRRRGQEARLRCSPMKGHSHVYWYRQLPEEGLKFMVYLQKENIIDESGMPKERFSAEFPKEGPSILRIQQVVRGDSAAYFCASSPSPAPYEQYFGPGTRLTVT.

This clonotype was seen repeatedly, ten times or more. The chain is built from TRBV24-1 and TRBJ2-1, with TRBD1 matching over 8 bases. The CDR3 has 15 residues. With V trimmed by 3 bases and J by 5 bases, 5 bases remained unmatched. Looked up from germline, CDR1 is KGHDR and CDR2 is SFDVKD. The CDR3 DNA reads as TGTGCCACCAGTGATCTTCAGACAGGGGACAATGAGCAGTTCTTC. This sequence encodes CATSDLQTGDNEQFF.

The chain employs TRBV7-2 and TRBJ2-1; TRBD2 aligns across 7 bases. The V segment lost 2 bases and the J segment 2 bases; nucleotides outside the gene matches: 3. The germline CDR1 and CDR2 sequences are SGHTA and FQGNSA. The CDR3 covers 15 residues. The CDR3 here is CASSLSSGTYNEQFF. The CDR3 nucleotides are TGTGCCAGCAGCTTATCAAGCGGGACCTACAATGAGCAGTTCTTC.

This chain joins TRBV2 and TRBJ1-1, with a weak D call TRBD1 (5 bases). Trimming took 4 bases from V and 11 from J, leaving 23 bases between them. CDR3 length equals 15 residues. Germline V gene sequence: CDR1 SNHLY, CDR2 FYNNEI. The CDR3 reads CASSVGGARVGKAFF. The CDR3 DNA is TGTGCCAGCAGTGTCGGCGGGGCTCGGGTAGGGAAGGCTTTCTTT. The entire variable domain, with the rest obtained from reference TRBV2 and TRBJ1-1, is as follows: EPEVTQTPSHQVTQMGQEVILRCVPISNHLYFYWYRQILGQKVEFLVSFYNNEISEKSEIFDDQFSVERPDGSNFTLKIRSTKLEDSAMYFCASSVGGARVGKAFFGQGTRLTVV.

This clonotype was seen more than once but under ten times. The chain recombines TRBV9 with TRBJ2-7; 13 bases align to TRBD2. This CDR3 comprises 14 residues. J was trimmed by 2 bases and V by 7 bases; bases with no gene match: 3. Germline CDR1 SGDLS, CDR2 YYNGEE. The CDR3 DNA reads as TGTGCCAGCGGGACTAGCGGGATCCCCTACGAGCAGTACTTC. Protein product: CASGTSGIPYEQYF.

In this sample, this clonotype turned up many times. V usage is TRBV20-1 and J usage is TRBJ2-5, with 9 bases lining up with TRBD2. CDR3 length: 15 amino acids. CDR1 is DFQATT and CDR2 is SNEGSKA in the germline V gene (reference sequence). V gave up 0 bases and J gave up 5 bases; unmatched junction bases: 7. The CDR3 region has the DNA TGCAGTGCTAGAGATTTGCGGGAGGGCGGCGAGACCCAGTACTTC. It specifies CSARDLREGGETQYF.

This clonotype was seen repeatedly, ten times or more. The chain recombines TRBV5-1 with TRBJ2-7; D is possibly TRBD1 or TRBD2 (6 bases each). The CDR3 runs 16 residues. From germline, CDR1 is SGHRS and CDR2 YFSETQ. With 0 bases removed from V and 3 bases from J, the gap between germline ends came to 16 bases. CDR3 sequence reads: CASSLAVGGQYYEQYF. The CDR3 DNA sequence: TGCGCCAGCAGCTTGGCCGTCGGGGGACAATACTACGAGCAGTACTTC. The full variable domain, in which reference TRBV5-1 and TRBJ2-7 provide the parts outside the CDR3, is KAGVTQTPRYLIKTRGQQVTLSCSPISGHRSVSWYQQTPGQGLQFLFEYFSETQRNKGNFPGRFSGRQFSNSRSEMNVSTLELGDSALYLCASSLAVGGQYYEQYFGPGTRLTVT.

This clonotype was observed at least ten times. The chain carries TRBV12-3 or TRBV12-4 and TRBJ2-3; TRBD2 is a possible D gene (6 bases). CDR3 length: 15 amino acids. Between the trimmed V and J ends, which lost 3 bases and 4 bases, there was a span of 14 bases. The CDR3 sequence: CASSFRRVRADTQYF. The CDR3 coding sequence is TGTGCCAGCAGTTTCAGGAGGGTGAGAGCAGATACGCAGTATTTT.

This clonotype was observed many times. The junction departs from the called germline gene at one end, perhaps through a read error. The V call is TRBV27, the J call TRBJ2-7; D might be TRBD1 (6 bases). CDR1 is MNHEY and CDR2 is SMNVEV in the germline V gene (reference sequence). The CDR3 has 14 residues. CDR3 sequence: CASSSLQGSHEQYF. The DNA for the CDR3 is TGTGCCAGCAGTTCATTACAGGGCTCCCACGAGCAGTACTTC.

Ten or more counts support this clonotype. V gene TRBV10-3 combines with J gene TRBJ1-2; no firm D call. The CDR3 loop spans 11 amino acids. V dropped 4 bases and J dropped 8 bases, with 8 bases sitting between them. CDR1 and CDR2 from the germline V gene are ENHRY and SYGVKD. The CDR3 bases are TGTGCCATCAGTGTTGGAGAGGGCTACACCTTC. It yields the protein CAISVGEGYTF.

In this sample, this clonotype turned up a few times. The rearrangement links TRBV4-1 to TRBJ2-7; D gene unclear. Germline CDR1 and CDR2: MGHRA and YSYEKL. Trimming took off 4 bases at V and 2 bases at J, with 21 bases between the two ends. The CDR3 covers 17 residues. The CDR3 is CASSRTQGGRAPYEQYF. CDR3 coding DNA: TGCGCCAGCAGCCGCACCCAAGGCGGCCGGGCCCCCTACGAGCAGTACTTC.

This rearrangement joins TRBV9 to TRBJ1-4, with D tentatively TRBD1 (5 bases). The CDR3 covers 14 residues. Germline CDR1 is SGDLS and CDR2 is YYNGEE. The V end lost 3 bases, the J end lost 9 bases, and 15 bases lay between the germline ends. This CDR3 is CASSADSIDKKLFF. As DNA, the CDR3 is TGTGCCAGCAGCGCTGACAGTATAGACAAAAAACTGTTTTTT.

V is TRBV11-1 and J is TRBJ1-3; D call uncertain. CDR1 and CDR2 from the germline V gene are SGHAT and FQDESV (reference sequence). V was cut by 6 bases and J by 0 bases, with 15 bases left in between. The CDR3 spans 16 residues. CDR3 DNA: TGTGCCAGCAGGTCCGGGTCCTTAACCTCTGGAAACACCATATATTTT. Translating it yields CASRSGSLTSGNTIYF.

CDR3 residues: CASREQGRADTQYF. CDR3 bases: TGTGCCAGCAGAGAACAGGGGCGTGCAGATACGCAGTATTTT. The rearrangement joins TRBV6-1 to TRBJ2-3; 7 positions agree with TRBD1. This CDR3 comprises 14 residues. V lost 6 bases, J lost 4 bases, and 7 bases stayed unmatched. Germline V gene data show CDR1 as MNHNS and CDR2 as SASEGT.

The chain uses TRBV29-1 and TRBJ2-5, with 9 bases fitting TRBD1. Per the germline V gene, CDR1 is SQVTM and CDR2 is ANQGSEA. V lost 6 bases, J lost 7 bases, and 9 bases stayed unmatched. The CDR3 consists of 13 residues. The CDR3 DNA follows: TGCAGCGTCAAGCGGGACAGGGAGGGGACCCAGTACTTC. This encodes CSVKRDREGTQYF.

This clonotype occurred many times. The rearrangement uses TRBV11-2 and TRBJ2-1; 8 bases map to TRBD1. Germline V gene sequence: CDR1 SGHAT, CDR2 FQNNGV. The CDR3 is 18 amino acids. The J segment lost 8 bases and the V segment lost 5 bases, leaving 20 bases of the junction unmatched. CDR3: CASSLHQPGQEGWDEQFF. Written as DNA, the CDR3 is TGTGCCAGCAGCCTCCACCAACCGGGACAGGAGGGATGGGATGAGCAGTTCTTC.

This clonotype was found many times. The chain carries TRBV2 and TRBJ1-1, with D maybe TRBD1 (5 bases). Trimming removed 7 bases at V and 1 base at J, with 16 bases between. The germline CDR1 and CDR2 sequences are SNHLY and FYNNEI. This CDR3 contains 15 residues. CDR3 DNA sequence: TGTGCCAGCAAAGGGGAGAGGGCGTCGAACACTGAAGCTTTCTTT. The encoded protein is CASKGERASNTEAFF.